These 8 T cell receptor beta chains share one sample of origin, sequenced in a study of glioma-infiltrating T cells. Amplification of TCR alpha and beta CDR3 regions from RNA used iRepertoire nested multiplex PCR. TCRdb re-derived calls from the multiplex PCR reads in MiXCR, one entry per CDR3 protein. This table has around 130,000 distinct CDR3 sequences, approximately 26% appearing once. What was sequenced was glioma tissue, nonneoplastic brain tissue, or PBMCs (not recorded which). The receptors were gathered from a human donor with low-grade glioma or glioblastoma, undergoing nonglioma brain surgery, or in good health (not recorded which).

This clonotype was picked up many times. The genes are TRBV6-6 and TRBJ1-1; D gene uncertain. Deletions cut 2 bases from V and 4 bases from J, with 5 bases between. Germline V gene sequence: CDR1 MNHNY, CDR2 SVGAGI (reference sequence). The CDR3 totals 12 residues. The CDR3 DNA reads TGTGCCAGCAGTTACGGCCCCACTGAAGCTTTCTTT. Amino acids: CASSYGPTEAFF.

This clonotype showed up just a few times. The chain carries TRBV29-1 and TRBJ1-3; a weak D match, TRBD1 (5 bases). Trimming took 6 bases from V and 7 from J, leaving 10 bases between them. This CDR3 region has 11 residues. Germline CDR1 SQVTM, CDR2 ANQGSEA. The CDR3 sequence is CSVRDSNTIYF. CDR3 DNA sequence: TGCAGCGTCCGTGACAGTAACACCATATATTTT. The complete variable domain, with remaining parts taken from reference TRBV29-1 and TRBJ1-3, reads SAVISQKPSRDICQRGTSLTIQCQVDSQVTMMFWYRQQPGQSLTLIATANQGSEATYESGFVIDKFPISRPNLTFSTLTVSNMSPEDSSIYLCSVRDSNTIYFGEGSWLTVV.

The V and J genes are TRBV7-8 and TRBJ2-7, with D hard to call. This CDR3 is built from 13 residues. Germline values: CDR1 SGHVS, CDR2 FQNEAQ. The CDR3 here is CASRLAGPYEQYV. The CDR3 DNA sequence: TGTGCCAGCAGGTTAGCTGGTCCCTACGAGCAGTACGTC.

This clonotype was recorded many times. J is TRBJ1-5 and V is TRBV6-6, with 7 bases matching TRBD1. V dropped 0 bases and J dropped 6; count of bases not matched to a gene: 8. Germline CDR1 is MNHNY and CDR2 is SVGAGI (reference sequence). The CDR3 has 16 residues. The CDR3 reads CASSYSGRGSSQPQHF. The CDR3 bases are TGTGCCAGCAGTTACTCTGGCAGGGGGAGTAGTCAGCCCCAGCATTTT.

The chain joins TRBV19 to TRBJ2-3; TRBD1 matches at 9 bases. The CDR3 length is 14 residues. V lost 10 bases to trimming and J lost 4 bases; unmatched junction nucleotides: 9. Germline CDR1 is LNHDA and CDR2 is SQIVND (reference sequence). CDR3 DNA: TGTGCCACCCTCCGGGACAGGGTTTCAGATACGCAGTATTTT. It encodes CATLRDRVSDTQYF.

This clonotype was found once. The final CDR3 position lacks the conserved phenylalanine or tryptophan, pointing to a likely read error. This sequence joins TRBV11-3 and TRBJ2-1; 11 bases match TRBD1. CDR1 is SGHNT, CDR2 YENEEA, per germline. V lost 2 bases and J lost 6; bases outside the gene matches: 3. The length of the CDR3 is 15 residues. CDR3 amino acids: CASSLRGTGGNEQFS. CDR3 sequence (DNA): TGTGCCAGCAGCTTAAGGGGGACAGGGGGCAATGAGCAGTTCTCC.

Of note for this clonotype: One end of the junction does not line up with germline, which may come from a read error. This chain joins TRBV7-9 and TRBJ1-6, with D possibly being TRBD1 (5 bases). This CDR3 is built from 15 residues. Germline values: CDR1 SEHNR, CDR2 FQNEAQ (reference sequence). The CDR3, as DNA: TGTGCCACCCCGACAGATGACTCCCATAATTCACCCCTCCACTTT. Encoded protein: CATPTDDSHNSPLHF.

As to this clonotype: One end of the junction is discordant with germline, which a read error may explain. The chain carries TRBV20-1 and TRBJ1-4, with 7 bases fitting TRBD1. Germline V gives CDR1 DFQATT, CDR2 SNEGSKA (reference sequence). The CDR3 has 18 residues. The CDR3 reads CSGQGGDALRASNGKLFF. The CDR3, as DNA: TGCAGTGGCCAGGGGGGAGACGCACTGCGTGCTTCTAATGGAAAACTGTTTTTT.